This T cell receptor beta chain originates from a study of CD8 T cells in Susac syndrome. CDR1 SGHRS and CDR2 YFSETQ come from the germline V gene. The CDR3 covers 15 residues. Germline trimming cut 7 bases from V and 2 bases from J; bases unmatched to any gene: 11. TEMRA cells were FACS-enriched, while CD8+ and CD4+ T cells were negatively isolated. Reverse transcription of about 0.5 to 1 ug RNA used random hexamers. TCR beta CDR3 was amplified by immunoSEQ covering 54 Vbeta and 13 Jbeta. TCRdb re-called the immunoSEQ multiplex PCR reads with MiXCR, one entry per CDR3 protein. Among 130,000 to 150,000 distinct CDR3 sequences, nearly 95% were seen once, and the ten largest hold over 0.25%.

The sequenced material came from CD8+ T cells from PBMCs. The V gene is TRBV5-1, the J gene TRBJ2-7, with 8 bases matching TRBD2. The sequence derives from a human donor in good health. In nucleotides, the CDR3 is TGCGCCAGCGCATCACTAGCGGACCCCCCCTACGAGCAGTACTTC. Translated, it gives CASASLADPPYEQYF.